Presented here are 23 T cell receptor beta chains from one specimen sequenced in a study of blood T cell repertoires in COVID-19. The table came from immunoSEQ multiplex PCR; TCRdb's copy has only in-frame clones and leaves some out. There are about 160,000 clones in the sample; less than 85% occur only once, and 3.5% to 5% lies in the top ten. The sample comprised PBMCs or T cells enriched from blood (not recorded which). These TCRs come from a woman aged 45-65 years who had recovered from COVID-19.

As regards this clone: An end of the junction does not agree with germline; a read error may underlie this. The genes are TRBV7-7 and TRBJ2-5; 7 nucleotides line up with TRBD1. Germline V CDR1 and CDR2: SSHAT, FNYEAQ (reference sequence). CDR3 length equals 15 residues. The CDR3 region is CASSPETGNQETQYF. DNA for the CDR3: TGTGCTAGCAGCCCAGAGACAGGGAACCAAGAGACCCAGTACTTC.

The gene calls are TRBV20-1 and TRBJ2-5, with a possible D match to TRBD1 (6 bases). Trimming took off 5 bases at V and 4 bases at J, with 8 bases between the two ends. The germline V gene has CDR1 DFQATT and CDR2 SNEGSKA (reference sequence). This CDR3 region has 11 residues. CDR3 sequence reads: CSAPRGETQYF. CDR3 coding DNA: TGCAGTGCTCCCAGGGGAGAGACCCAGTACTTC.

The rearrangement uses TRBV7-2 and TRBJ2-5, with a weak D call TRBD1 (5 bases). CDR3 length: 13 amino acids. V lost 4 bases and J 4 bases, leaving 10 bases between the germline ends. The germline CDR1 and CDR2 sequences are SGHTA and FQGNSA. The CDR3 protein is CASSSQAGETQYF. CDR3 DNA: TGTGCCAGCAGCTCACAGGCTGGAGAGACCCAGTACTTC.

The rearrangement joins TRBV7-8 to TRBJ2-3; unclear D gene. CDR1 and CDR2 from the germline V gene are SGHVS and FQNEAQ. The CDR3 loop spans 13 amino acids. Trimming stripped 5 bases from V and 4 bases from J, with 10 bases between. The CDR3 sequence: CASSPGTADTQYF. In DNA form, the CDR3 reads TGTGCCAGCAGCCCAGGTACGGCAGATACGCAGTATTTT. The full variable domain, its missing parts supplied by reference TRBV7-8 and TRBJ2-3, is GAGVSQSPRYKVAKRGQDVALRCDPISGHVSLFWYQQALGQGPEFLTYFQNEAQLDKSGLPSDRFFAERPEGSVSTLKIQRTQQEDSAVYLCASSPGTADTQYFGPGTRLTVL.

V and J are TRBV5-1 and TRBJ1-2, with D uncertain. V gave up 0 bases and J gave up 0 bases, with 9 bases separating them. The CDR3 sequence is 15 residues long. Germline CDR1 SGHRS, CDR2 YFSETQ. CDR3 bases: TGCGCCAGCAGCTTGGAGTGGCCCTCTAACTATGGCTACACCTTC. Its protein is CASSLEWPSNYGYTF.

The chain joins TRBV11-2 to TRBJ2-3, with D hard to call. V lost 2 bases and J 0 bases, leaving 9 bases between the germline ends. The V gene's germline CDR1 is SGHAT and CDR2 FQNNGV. There are 15 residues in the CDR3. CDR3 DNA sequence: TGTGCCAGCAGCTTAAACCCCTATAGCACAGATACGCAGTATTTT. It is translated as CASSLNPYSTDTQYF. Supplemented by reference TRBV11-2 and TRBJ2-3, the full variable domain reads EAGVAQSPRYKIIEKRQSVAFWCNPISGHATLYWYQQILGQGPKLLIQFQNNGVVDDSQLPKDRFSAERLKGVDSTLKIQPAKLEDSAVYLCASSLNPYSTDTQYFGPGTRLTVL.

This clone has a handful of counts. This chain links TRBV18 with TRBJ2-7; 7 bases agree with TRBD1. The CDR3 loop spans 13 amino acids. CDR1 and CDR2 (germline): KGHSH, LQKENI. V was pared by 5 bases and J by 2 bases, with 3 bases of the junction left unmatched. As DNA, the CDR3 is TGTGCCAGCTCAGCACAGGGGACCTACGAGCAGTACGTC. Amino acid sequence: CASSAQGTYEQYV.

This sequence joins TRBV12-5 and TRBJ1-1; a possible D gene is TRBD1 (5 bases). The germline V gene has CDR1 LGHNT and CDR2 FRNRAP. The V gene lost 0 bases and the J gene lost 4 bases, with 15 bases spanning the gap. CDR3 size: 16 residues. CDR3 sequence (DNA): TGTGCTAGTGGTTTGGTACGAACAGGTGGTCTCACTGAAGCTTTCTTT. Translation gives CASGLVRTGGLTEAFF.

The CDR3 spells CASSAQGGSPGYTF. The DNA for the CDR3 is TGTGCCAGCAGCGCACAGGGGGGGAGTCCCGGCTACACCTTC. V is TRBV11-3 and J is TRBJ1-2; 8 bases are shared with TRBD1. Per the germline V gene, CDR1 is SGHNT and CDR2 is YENEEA. This CDR3 has 14 amino acids. With 5 bases clipped from V and 8 bases from J, the junction kept 10 bases outside the gene matches. Variable domain in full (rest from reference TRBV11-3 and TRBJ1-2): EAGVVQSPRYKIIEKKQPVAFWCNPISGHNTLYWYLQNLGQGPELLIRYENEEAVDDSQLPKDRFSAERLKGVDSTLKIQPAELGDSAVYLCASSAQGGSPGYTFGSGTRLTVV.

This clone was seen only a few times. This chain links TRBV7-2 with TRBJ1-5; 7 bases agree with TRBD1. The germline gives CDR1 SGHTA, CDR2 FQGNSA. The CDR3 consists of 13 residues. V shed 8 bases and J 7 bases; nucleotides not matched to a gene: 8. CDR3 protein: CASGTRGEQPQHF. CDR3 in DNA: TGTGCCAGCGGAACCAGGGGGGAACAGCCCCAGCATTTT.

This sequence joins TRBV28 and TRBJ1-5, with 8 bases identical to TRBD1. V was pared by 6 bases and J by 4 bases, with 11 bases of the junction left unmatched. Germline values: CDR1 MDHEN, CDR2 SYDVKM. The CDR3 has 16 amino acids. The CDR3 reads CASRTTGGGFNQPQHF. The CDR3, as DNA: TGTGCCAGCAGAACCACAGGGGGGGGATTTAATCAGCCCCAGCATTTT.

This clone occurred once. The J gene is TRBJ2-7, the V gene TRBV6-2 or TRBV6-3; D perhaps matches TRBD2 (5 bases). The CDR3 has 14 residues. V lost 2 bases, J lost 2 bases, and 10 bases lay in between. Germline CDR1 reads MNHEY; CDR2 reads SVGEGT. CDR3 nucleotides: TGTGCCAGCAGTTACGCCAGCGGTCCCTACGAGCAGTACGTC. This gives the protein CASSYASGPYEQYV.

V is TRBV7-2 and J is TRBJ2-7; TRBD2 might be the D (6 bases). Trimming took 2 bases from V and 6 from J, leaving 14 bases between them. The CDR3 is 14 amino acids. Germline V gene lookup returns CDR1 SGHTA and CDR2 FQGNSA. The CDR3 nucleotides read TGTGCCAGCAGCTTATCCGGGGAGGTCGTCGAGCAGTACGTC. This gives the protein CASSLSGEVVEQYV.

This clone was recorded only once. The genes are TRBV7-9 and TRBJ2-5; TRBD1 aligns across 7 bases. V gave up 2 bases and J gave up 5 bases; unmatched junction bases: 11. Germline CDR1 SEHNR, CDR2 FQNEAQ (reference sequence). This CDR3 comprises 16 residues. CDR3 residues: CASSLMGQLFRETQYF. CDR3 nucleotide sequence: TGTGCCAGCAGCTTAATGGGACAGCTCTTTAGGGAGACCCAGTACTTC.

The rearrangement uses TRBV6-5 and TRBJ1-3; tentatively, D is TRBD1 (6 bases). V lost 9 bases to trimming and J lost 0 bases, with 12 bases between them. From germline, CDR1 is MNHEY and CDR2 SVGAGI. This CDR3 comprises 14 residues. The CDR3 protein is CASHRASSGNTIYF. The CDR3 DNA is TGTGCCAGTCACAGGGCGAGCTCTGGAAACACCATATATTTT.

The chain employs TRBV7-9 and TRBJ2-3; 8 bases fit TRBD2. The CDR3 extends over 18 amino acids. Germline CDR1 reads SEHNR; CDR2 reads FQNEAQ (reference sequence). The trim removed 4 bases at V and 0 bases at J, leaving 12 bases unmatched. CDR3 sequence (DNA): TGTGCCAGCAGCTCCACAATATCGCGGGGGGCCAGCACAGATACGCAGTATTTT. Amino acids: CASSSTISRGASTDTQYF.

The chain combines TRBV9 with TRBJ2-5; 7 positions agree with TRBD2. The CDR3 has 13 residues. Germline V CDR1 and CDR2: SGDLS, YYNGEE. J lost 4 bases, V lost 10 bases, and 10 bases had no gene match. The chain's CDR3 is CAAGVLWGETQYF. The CDR3 bases are TGTGCCGCGGGAGTATTGTGGGGAGAGACCCAGTACTTC. Drawing the rest from reference TRBV9 and TRBJ2-5, the complete variable domain is DSGVTQTPKHLITATGQRVTLRCSPRSGDLSVYWYQQSLDQGLQFLIQYYNGEERAKGNILERFSAQQFPDLHSELNLSSLELGDSALYFCAAGVLWGETQYFGPGTRLLVL.

This clone was picked up one time. The gene calls are TRBV9 and TRBJ2-2, with D perhaps matching TRBD1 (6 bases). Germline V lookup: CDR1 SGDLS, CDR2 YYNGEE. V was pared by 0 bases and J by 8 bases, with 11 bases between. This CDR3 is 14 amino acids long. CDR3 nucleotides: TGTGCCAGCAGCGTAGCAGGGGCGCGAGGGGAGCTGTTTTTT. Translation: CASSVAGARGELFF.

V is TRBV11-2 and J is TRBJ2-7; TRBD1 agrees at 7 bases. Germline CDR1 is SGHAT and CDR2 is FQNNGV. The CDR3 sequence is 16 residues long. The V gene end was trimmed by 2 bases and the J gene end by 2 bases; junction bases not matched to a gene: 9. CDR3 amino acids: CASSLNPTGRAYEQYV. DNA of the CDR3: TGTGCCAGCAGCTTAAACCCGACAGGGCGGGCCTACGAGCAGTACGTC.

The chain joins TRBV2 to TRBJ1-1, with D possibly TRBD1 on 6 matching bases. V was trimmed by 8 bases and J by 7 bases, leaving 14 bases between them. Germline assignment: CDR1 SNHLY and CDR2 FYNNEI. The CDR3 is 12 amino acids. CDR3 sequence reads: CASRAQGLEAFF. CDR3 coding DNA: TGTGCCAGCCGGGCACAGGGCCTTGAAGCTTTCTTT. Supplemented by reference TRBV2 and TRBJ1-1, the full variable domain reads EPEVTQTPSHQVTQMGQEVILRCVPISNHLYFYWYRQILGQKVEFLVSFYNNEISEKSEIFDDQFSVERPDGSNFTLKIRSTKLEDSAMYFCASRAQGLEAFFGQGTRLTVV.

This clone was picked up a small number of times. The chain recombines TRBV4-2 with TRBJ2-1; 9 bases line up with TRBD2. This CDR3 is built from 16 residues. V trimming: 1 base; J trimming: 6 bases; junction bases outside the gene matches: 7. The germline V gene encodes CDR1 LGHNA and CDR2 YNFKEQ. CDR3 coding DNA: TGTGCCAGCAGCCAAGTTGGCGGGGGGGCTTTCAATGAGCAGTTCTTC. This encodes CASSQVGGGAFNEQFF.

The chain is built from TRBV11-3 and TRBJ2-3, with D perhaps TRBD2 (5 bases). Germline values: CDR1 SGHNT, CDR2 YENEEA. The CDR3 spans 14 residues. Trimming shortened V by 1 base and J by 4 bases, and 9 bases separated the two germline ends. The CDR3 DNA reads TGTGCCAGCAGCTTAGGAGGGAACGCAGATACGCAGTATTTT. Protein: CASSLGGNADTQYF.

This rearrangement joins TRBV3-1 (or the pseudogene TRBV3-2) to TRBJ2-7; D remains ambiguous. Germline V gene sequence: CDR1 LGHDT, CDR2 YNNKEL (reference sequence). The CDR3 has 13 amino acids. The V end was cut by 2 bases, the J end by 0 bases, with 5 bases between. CDR3 sequence reads: CASSQTSSYEQYV. The DNA for the CDR3 is TGTGCCAGCAGCCAAACCAGCTCCTACGAGCAGTACGTC.